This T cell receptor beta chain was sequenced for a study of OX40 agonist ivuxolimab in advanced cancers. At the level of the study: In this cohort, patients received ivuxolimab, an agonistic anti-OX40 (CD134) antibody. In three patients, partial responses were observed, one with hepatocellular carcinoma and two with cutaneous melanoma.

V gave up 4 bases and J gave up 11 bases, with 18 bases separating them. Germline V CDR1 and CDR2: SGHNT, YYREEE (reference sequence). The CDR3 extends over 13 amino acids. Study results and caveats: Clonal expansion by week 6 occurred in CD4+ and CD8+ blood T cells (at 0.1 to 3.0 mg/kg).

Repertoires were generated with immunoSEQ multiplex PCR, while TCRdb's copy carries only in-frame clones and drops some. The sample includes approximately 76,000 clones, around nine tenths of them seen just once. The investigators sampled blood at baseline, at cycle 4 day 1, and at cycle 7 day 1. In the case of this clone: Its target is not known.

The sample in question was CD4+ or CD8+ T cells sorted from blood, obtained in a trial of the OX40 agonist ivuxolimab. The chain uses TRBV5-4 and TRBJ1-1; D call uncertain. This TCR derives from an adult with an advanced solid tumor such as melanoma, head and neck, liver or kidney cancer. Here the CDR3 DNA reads TGTGCCAGCAGCCCGACAAGAGCCTTTGGGGCTTTCTTT. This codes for CASSPTRAFGAFF.